The 23 T cell receptor beta chains given below trace back to one sample, sequenced in a study of blood T cell repertoires in COVID-19. Libraries were prepared by immunoSEQ multiplex PCR; TCRdb keeps only in-frame clonotypes and omits some of them. The sample shows about 210,000 clones, roughly 90% of them seen only once. The specimen sequenced was PBMCs or T cells enriched from blood (not recorded which). The receptors here all came from a man aged 18 to 29 with acute COVID-19.

The chain combines TRBV27 with TRBJ2-3; 8 bases fit TRBD2. CDR1 MNHEY and CDR2 SMNVEV come from the germline V gene (reference sequence). V dropped 5 bases and J dropped 2; count of bases not matched to a gene: 9. The CDR3 contains 16 residues. CDR3 region: CASSPTSGLNTDTQYF. CDR3 DNA: TGTGCCAGCAGTCCAACTAGCGGACTCAACACAGATACGCAGTATTTT.

The chain combines TRBV28 with TRBJ2-7, with TRBD2 identical over 14 bases. J gave up 0 bases and V 8 bases, and 6 bases lay outside the gene matches. Germline V gene lookup returns CDR1 MDHEN and CDR2 SYDVKM. The CDR3 has 16 amino acids. The CDR3 sequence is CASSGTSGSGSYEQYF. CDR3 nucleotides: TGTGCCAGCTCCGGGACTAGCGGGAGTGGCTCCTACGAGCAGTACTTC.

This chain joins TRBV5-5 and TRBJ1-4; 9 bases align to TRBD1. With 2 bases clipped from V and 6 bases from J, the junction kept 5 bases outside the gene matches. Germline loops: CDR1 SGHKS, CDR2 YYEKEE (reference sequence). This CDR3 is 15 amino acids long. DNA of the CDR3: TGTGCCAGCAGCTTATTTCGGGACAGGGATGAAAAACTGTTTTTT. This codes for CASSLFRDRDEKLFF.

The chain links TRBV7-9 to TRBJ2-2; D possibly corresponds to TRBD1 (5 bases). V lost 2 bases to trimming and J lost 0 bases, with 13 bases between them. There are 17 residues in the CDR3. CDR1 is SEHNR and CDR2 is FQNEAQ in the germline V gene (reference sequence). CDR3 sequence reads: CASSLMGTRANTGELFF. The CDR3 DNA reads as TGTGCCAGCAGCTTAATGGGTACCAGGGCGAACACCGGGGAGCTGTTTTTT.

V usage is TRBV5-1 and J usage is TRBJ2-1; D call uncertain. The CDR3 loop spans 15 amino acids. Germline-derived CDR1 and CDR2 are SGHRS and YFSETQ. V dropped 0 bases and J dropped 0 bases, with 7 bases sitting between them. The CDR3 protein is CASSLARSSYNEQFF. The CDR3 nucleotides read TGCGCCAGCAGCTTGGCTAGGAGCTCCTACAATGAGCAGTTCTTC.

This clone occurred a few times. The V gene is TRBV25-1, the J gene TRBJ2-7; 9 nucleotides agree with TRBD1. The CDR3 loop spans 15 amino acids. The V and J ends lost 5 bases and 2 bases, in that order; junction bases with no gene match: 7. Germline V lookup: CDR1 MGHDK, CDR2 SYGVNS. CDR3: CASSNAGQGTYEQYF. DNA of the CDR3: TGTGCCAGCAGTAACGCGGGACAGGGCACCTACGAGCAGTACTTC.

The genes are TRBV5-4 and TRBJ1-2, with 10 bases identical to TRBD1. Germline CDR1 is SGHNT and CDR2 is YYREEE (reference sequence). The CDR3 runs to 15 residues. V shed 7 bases and J 8 bases; nucleotides not matched to a gene: 14. CDR3 in amino acids: CASAHLGTGDLGYTF. For the CDR3, the DNA is TGTGCCAGCGCCCACTTGGGGACAGGGGATTTGGGCTACACCTTC. The full variable domain, its missing parts supplied by reference TRBV5-4 and TRBJ1-2, is ETGVTQSPTHLIKTRGQQVTLRCSSQSGHNTVSWYQQALGQGPQFIFQYYREEENGRGNFPPRFSGLQFPNYSSELNVNALELDDSALYLCASAHLGTGDLGYTFGSGTRLTVV.

CDR3 sequence: CACGLAGGGEQYF. The CDR3 region has the DNA TGTGCCTGTGGGTTAGCGGGAGGCGGAGAGCAGTACTTC. The rearrangement uses TRBV30 and TRBJ2-7, with TRBD2 matching 10 bases. The CDR3 is 13 residues long. The V and J ends lost 6 bases and 7 bases, in that order; junction bases with no gene match: 9. Germline assignment: CDR1 GTSNPN and CDR2 SVGIG (reference sequence).

The chain employs TRBV18 and TRBJ2-2; 7 bases align to TRBD1. The V and J ends lost 6 bases and 9 bases, in that order; junction bases with no gene match: 10. Germline lookup yields CDR1 KGHSH and CDR2 LQKENI. This CDR3 spans 14 amino acids. CDR3 coding DNA: TGTGCCAGCTCCCCCGACAGGGTCTCGTGGGAGCTGTTTTTT. Residues: CASSPDRVSWELFF.

The chain combines TRBV28 with TRBJ2-3, with TRBD2 matching over 8 bases. The CDR3 length is 18 residues. Trimming at V came to 6 bases and at J to 2 bases, leaving 16 bases not matched to a gene. CDR1 and CDR2 (germline): MDHEN, SYDVKM. DNA of the CDR3: TGTGCCAGCAGCCTCCTAAGCGGGGGCGGCACTTACACAGATACGCAGTATTTT. Its translation: CASSLLSGGGTYTDTQYF. Full variable domain (missing parts from reference TRBV28 and TRBJ2-3): DVKVTQSSRYLVKRTGEKVFLECVQDMDHENMFWYRQDPGLGLRLIYFSYDVKMKEKGDIPEGYSVSREKKERFSLILESASTNQTSMYLCASSLLSGGGTYTDTQYFGPGTRLTVL.

CDR3 loop: CASSVGEATEAFF. DNA of the CDR3: TGTGCCAGCAGCGTAGGCGAGGCCACTGAAGCTTTCTTT. This chain uses TRBV9 with TRBJ1-1; D is unresolved. This CDR3 has 13 amino acids. The germline gives CDR1 SGDLS, CDR2 YYNGEE. Trimming shortened V by 0 bases and J by 4 bases, and 7 bases separated the two germline ends.

The V gene is TRBV9, the J gene TRBJ2-2; 11 bases match TRBD2. The CDR3 covers 16 residues. V was pared by 3 bases and J by 5 bases, with 6 bases of the junction left unmatched. The germline V gene has CDR1 SGDLS and CDR2 YYNGEE. The CDR3 DNA reads TGTGCCAGCAGCGCTCCGTTAGCGGGGGGGACCGGGGAGCTGTTTTTT. Translated, it gives CASSAPLAGGTGELFF.

This rearrangement joins TRBV19 to TRBJ2-1; TRBD2 matches 10 bases. V lost 8 bases to trimming and J lost 6 bases; unmatched junction nucleotides: 13. The CDR3 loop spans 16 amino acids. Germline loops: CDR1 LNHDA, CDR2 SQIVND (reference sequence). CDR3 DNA: TGTGCCAGTGGAAGACTCGGGCTAGCGGGAGCCAATGAGCAGTTCTTC. This sequence encodes CASGRLGLAGANEQFF. The full variable domain, completed using reference TRBV19 and TRBJ2-1, is DGGITQSPKYLFRKEGQNVTLSCEQNLNHDAMYWYRQDPGQGLRLIYYSQIVNDFQKGDIAEGYSVSREKKESFPLTVTSAQKNPTAFYLCASGRLGLAGANEQFFGPGTRLTVL.

V is TRBV7-9 and J is TRBJ1-4; 7 bases match TRBD1. The CDR3 covers 18 residues. Germline lookup yields CDR1 SEHNR and CDR2 FQNEAQ (reference sequence). Trimming took 6 bases from V and 3 from J; bases not matched to a gene: 16. The CDR3 sequence is CASSDEGQWTGANEKLFF. The CDR3 DNA sequence: TGTGCCAGCAGTGACGAGGGACAGTGGACGGGAGCTAATGAAAAACTGTTTTTT.

The chain uses TRBV2 and TRBJ1-5; TRBD1 might be the D (6 bases). V lost 2 bases and J lost 11, with 19 bases in between. The length of the CDR3 is 15 residues. Germline assignment: CDR1 SNHLY and CDR2 FYNNEI. CDR3 loop: CASSESMDSGLAQHF. The CDR3 DNA follows: TGTGCCAGCAGTGAATCGATGGACAGTGGCCTAGCCCAGCATTTT.

This clone was detected a few times. The chain joins TRBV28 to TRBJ1-1, with 9 bases lining up with TRBD1. Germline trimming cut 3 bases from V and 4 bases from J; bases unmatched to any gene: 12. Germline V gene lookup returns CDR1 MDHEN and CDR2 SYDVKM. This CDR3 region has 17 residues. The CDR3 DNA sequence: TGTGCCAGCAGTTTCGGGACCGGGACAGGGTCTTCCACTGAAGCTTTCTTT. It encodes CASSFGTGTGSSTEAFF.

This sequence joins TRBV28 and TRBJ1-1; possible D gene TRBD1, 5 bases. With 6 bases removed from V and 0 bases from J, the gap between germline ends came to 5 bases. The CDR3 length is 12 residues. CDR1 MDHEN and CDR2 SYDVKM come from the germline V gene. The CDR3 region has the DNA TGTGCCAGCAGGGGGCTGAACACTGAAGCTTTCTTT. Translated, it gives CASRGLNTEAFF.

The chain uses TRBV27 and TRBJ1-2, with D unclear. The CDR3 spans 15 residues. Germline loops: CDR1 MNHEY, CDR2 SMNVEV (reference sequence). The V end was cut by 3 bases, the J end by 0 bases, with 11 bases between. CDR3 region: CASSFSGNPNYGYTF. The CDR3 bases are TGTGCCAGCAGTTTCTCGGGGAATCCTAACTATGGCTACACCTTC.

The rearrangement uses TRBV9 and TRBJ2-3, with 7 bases lining up with TRBD1. The germline gives CDR1 SGDLS, CDR2 YYNGEE. Unmatched junction bases numbered 7, after V lost 3 bases and J lost 3 bases. This CDR3 spans 15 amino acids. CDR3 nucleotide sequence: TGTGCCAGCAGCGAGCGGAGACAGGGAACAGATACGCAGTATTTT. This translates into CASSERRQGTDTQYF.

J is TRBJ1-5 and V is TRBV28; 8 bases agree with TRBD1. Germline lookup yields CDR1 MDHEN and CDR2 SYDVKM. The CDR3 covers 17 residues. Trimming cost V 8 bases and J 0 bases; bases outside gene matches: 12. The CDR3 nucleotides are TGTGCCAGCGACCTACCACCGGGACAGGATAGCAATCAGCCCCAGCATTTT. Residues: CASDLPPGQDSNQPQHF.

The chain is built from TRBV5-5 and TRBJ2-7; D possibly corresponds to TRBD1 (6 bases). Trimming cost V 3 bases and J 7 bases, with 11 bases left between them. The CDR3 is 12 amino acids. The germline CDR1 and CDR2 sequences are SGHKS and YYEKEE (reference sequence). The CDR3 region is CASSWDTGEQYF. The DNA for the CDR3 is TGTGCCAGCAGCTGGGACACGGGGGAGCAGTACTTC.

The chain is built from TRBV9 and TRBJ2-3; 8 nucleotides agree with TRBD2. Germline CDR1 SGDLS, CDR2 YYNGEE. The CDR3 loop spans 17 amino acids. V shed 4 bases and J 1 base; nucleotides not matched to a gene: 11. DNA for the CDR3: TGTGCCAGCAGCCCGACGTGGAATAGCGGGGGCACAGATACGCAGTATTTT. It specifies CASSPTWNSGGTDTQYF.

This sequence joins TRBV30 and TRBJ2-7; 10 nucleotides agree with TRBD2. The CDR3 totals 16 residues. V dropped 4 bases and J dropped 2; count of bases not matched to a gene: 11. Germline values: CDR1 GTSNPN, CDR2 SVGIG (reference sequence). The CDR3 DNA is TGTGCCTGGAAAATTCTAGCGGGAGCGAGAGCCTACGAGCAGTACTTC. It translates to CAWKILAGARAYEQYF.